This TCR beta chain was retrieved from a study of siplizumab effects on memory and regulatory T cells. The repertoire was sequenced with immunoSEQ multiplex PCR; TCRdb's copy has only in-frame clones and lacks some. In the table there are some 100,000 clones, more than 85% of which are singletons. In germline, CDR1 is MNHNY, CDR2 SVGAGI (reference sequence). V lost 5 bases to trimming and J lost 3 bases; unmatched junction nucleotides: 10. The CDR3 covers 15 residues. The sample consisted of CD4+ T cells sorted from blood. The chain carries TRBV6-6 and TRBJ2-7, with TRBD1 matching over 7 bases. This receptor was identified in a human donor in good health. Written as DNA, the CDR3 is TGTGCCAGCAGTAGAGGCCGGGACAGAGTCTACGAGCAGTACTTC. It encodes CASSRGRDRVYEQYF.